A selection of T cell receptor beta chains follows, all from one sample in a study of T cell responses to AZD1222 COVID-19 vaccine. Assay used: immunoSEQ multiplex PCR; TCRdb lists only in-frame clones, some missing. The profile covers about 180,000 clones, with more than 80% appearing a single time and 4.3% taken by the ten largest. The material sequenced was peripheral blood, taken 28 days after the second dose of the MenACWY control vaccine. Source of these receptors: an adult who received the MenACWY meningococcal vaccine as a control. The CDR3 runs from the conserved cysteine through the conserved F or W. A D gene is named only where the DNA matches it firmly. A row's size may be missing; if present it is once, few, many or a size class.

CASRPTGGSYNEQFF TGTGCCAGCAGACCGACAGGGGGCTCCTACAATGAGCAGTTCTTC TRBD1 TRBJ2-1 TRBV11-2 NA
CASSRTGGETQYF TGTGCCAGCAGCCGTACAGGGGGAGAGACCCAGTACTTC TRBD1 TRBJ2-5 TRBV7-8 NA
CASSSRGTSPNEQYF TGTGCCAGCAGTTCGAGGGGGACTAGCCCAAACGAGCAGTACTTC TRBD2 TRBJ2-7 TRBV6-2/TRBV6-3 NA
CASSLNQGGTDTQYF TGTGCCAGCAGCTTAAACCAGGGTGGCACAGATACGCAGTATTTT NA TRBJ2-3 TRBV7-3 NA
CASSPLDSGIRYGYTF TGTGCCAGCAGCCCATTGGATTCGGGGATTCGATATGGCTACACCTTC NA TRBJ1-2 TRBV7-9 NA
CASSLSPPLGTDAGNTIYF TGTGCCAGCAGTTTATCCCCCCCCCTCGGGACAGACGCTGGAAACACCATATATTTT TRBD1 TRBJ1-3 TRBV27 NA
CASSHTQGLLYGYTF TGTGCCAGCAGTCACACGCAGGGCCTCCTCTATGGCTACACCTTC NA TRBJ1-2 TRBV6-5 NA
CASTALEGRRGTEAFF TGTGCCAGCACCGCCTTAGAGGGTAGGAGAGGGACTGAAGCTTTCTTT NA TRBJ1-1 TRBV28 once
CASSVTSRGSGNTIYF TGTGCCAGCAGCGTGACCTCCCGGGGGTCAGGAAACACCATATATTTT NA TRBJ1-3 TRBV9 once
CASSPNRGEKLFF TGTGCCAGCAGCCCAAACAGGGGTGAAAAACTGTTTTTT TRBD1 TRBJ1-4 TRBV7-7 NA
CASSFAGEDYEQYF TGTGCCAGCAGTTTCGCGGGAGAGGACTACGAGCAGTACTTC TRBD2 TRBJ2-7 TRBV27 NA
CASSLHYNEQFF TGCGCCAGCAGCCTGCACTACAATGAGCAGTTCTTC NA TRBJ2-1 TRBV4-3 NA
CATSRDRVLLAVNTEAFF TGTGCCACCAGCAGAGATCGGGTGTTGTTGGCGGTGAACACTGAAGCTTTCTTT NA TRBJ1-1 TRBV15 NA
CASSPSNGVRSPLHF TGTGCCAGCTCACCATCGAACGGGGTTAGATCACCCCTCCACTTT NA TRBJ1-6 TRBV18 NA
CASSELGDTEAFF TGTGCCAGCAGTGAACTGGGGGACACTGAAGCTTTCTTT NA TRBJ1-1 TRBV2 NA
CAWSGTGDNQPQHF TGTGCCTGGTCCGGGACAGGGGATAATCAGCCCCAGCATTTT TRBD1 TRBJ1-5 TRBV30 NA
CASSSSRTGELFF TGTGCCAGCAGCTCGAGTCGGACCGGGGAGCTGTTTTTT NA TRBJ2-2 TRBV7-9 NA
CASSSRGDTEAFF TGTGCCAGTAGTTCTCGAGGGGACACTGAAGCTTTCTTT NA TRBJ1-1 TRBV19 NA
CASAGPGELFF TGTGCCAGCGCTGGGCCCGGGGAGCTGTTTTTT NA TRBJ2-2 TRBV6-5 NA
CASSILRPPNTGELFF TGTGCCAGTAGTATTCTTAGGCCTCCGAACACCGGGGAGCTGTTTTTT NA TRBJ2-2 TRBV19 NA
CATTPPPGQSNQPQHF TGTGCCACCACACCCCCCCCGGGACAGTCCAATCAGCCCCAGCATTTT TRBD1 TRBJ1-5 TRBV19 few
CASGSEQYF TGTGCCAGCGGATCAGAGCAGTACTTC NA TRBJ2-7 TRBV6-6 few
CASSLVPYTQYF TGTGCCAGCAGCTTGGTCCCGTATACGCAGTATTTT NA TRBJ2-3 TRBV5-4 NA
CASSLGGSPLHF TGTGCCAGCAGTTTGGGGGGATCACCCCTCCACTTT NA TRBJ1-6 TRBV27 once
CAWNIPEF TGTGCCTGGAATATCCCAGAATTC NA TRBJ1-6 TRBV30 once
CASSSRGVNEQYF TGTGCCAGCAGTTCCAGGGGGGTCAACGAGCAGTACTTC NA TRBJ2-7 TRBV28 NA
CASSRLAGDPGNTGELFF TGCGCCAGCAGCCGGCTAGCGGGGGACCCCGGGAACACCGGGGAGCTGTTTTTT TRBD2 TRBJ2-2 TRBV4-1 NA
CAWNTGTYGYTF TGTGCCTGGAATACAGGGACCTATGGCTACACCTTC NA TRBJ1-2 TRBV30 NA
CASSTWDRGTYGYTF TGTGCCAGCAGTACCTGGGACAGGGGGACCTATGGCTACACCTTC TRBD1 TRBJ1-2 TRBV6-5 NA
CASSLSGRNNEQFF TGTGCCAGCAGCTTATCAGGACGGAACAATGAGCAGTTCTTC NA TRBJ2-1 TRBV11-3 NA
CASRWQANTGELFF TGCGCCAGCAGATGGCAGGCGAACACCGGGGAGCTGTTTTTT NA TRBJ2-2 TRBV5-1 few
CASSVEDRVGEQYF TGTGCCAGCAGCGTAGAGGACAGGGTGGGGGAGCAGTACTTC TRBD1 TRBJ2-7 TRBV9 few
CASSSGPSNEKLFF TGCGCCAGCAGCTCGGGACCGAGTAATGAAAAACTGTTTTTT NA TRBJ1-4 TRBV5-1 once
CASSQVRDIVSDTQYF TGCGCCAGCAGCCAAGTGAGGGATATCGTTTCAGATACGCAGTATTTT NA TRBJ2-3 TRBV4-3 NA
CASSEMGFYGGTEAFF TGTGCCAGCAGTGAAATGGGTTTCTATGGGGGCACTGAAGCTTTCTTT NA TRBJ1-1 TRBV6-1 NA
CASSGRSVNTEAFF TGTGCCAGCAGCGGACGGAGTGTGAACACTGAAGCTTTCTTT NA TRBJ1-1 TRBV14 NA
CASSQDRDFTNTGELFF TGTGCCAGCAGCCAAGATCGGGACTTTACGAACACCGGGGAGCTGTTTTTT NA TRBJ2-2 TRBV3-1/TRBV3-2 NA
CASSYGEGHDEQFF TGTGCCAGCAGTTACGGGGAGGGACACGATGAGCAGTTCTTC NA TRBJ2-1 TRBV6-5 NA
CASSLATSGGYNEQFF TGTGCCAGCAGCTTAGCGACTAGCGGGGGATACAATGAGCAGTTCTTC TRBD2 TRBJ2-1 TRBV7-6 NA
CASSPGPLWNQPQHF TGTGCCAGCTCACCGGGACCTCTTTGGAACCAGCCCCAGCATTTT NA TRBJ1-5 TRBV18 NA
CATSDPSGGSGRLNNEQFF TGTGCCACCAGTGACCCGTCTGGCGGGAGTGGACGACTGAACAATGAGCAGTTCTTC TRBD2 TRBJ2-1 TRBV24-1 NA
CASSQVSFQDYGYTF TGCGCCAGCAGCCAAGTTAGCTTCCAGGACTATGGCTACACCTTC NA TRBJ1-2 TRBV4-1 NA
CASSLLRGMNTEAFF TGTGCCAGCAGTTTACTGAGGGGAATGAACACTGAAGCTTTCTTT NA TRBJ1-1 TRBV27 NA
CASSLYAEGRNTIYF TGTGCCAGCAGCTTATACGCTGAGGGGAGAAACACCATATATTTT NA TRBJ1-3 TRBV7-2 NA
CASRKRDRVGEKLFF TGTGCCAGCAGGAAGAGGGACAGGGTTGGAGAAAAACTGTTTTTT TRBD1 TRBJ1-4 TRBV2 NA